This paragraph covers one T cell receptor beta chain sequence. This sample stems from a study of T-cell memory formation after mild COVID-19. TCRdb called the 5' RACE reads again in MiXCR, with one record for every CDR3 protein. The sample has 470,000 or so distinct CDR3 sequences; 18% are singletons. Specimen: PBMCs or a T cell subset sorted from them (not recorded which). The source is an adult woman who had mild COVID-19 (a few samples of this study predate the infection). Cell type and time point are not known.

The CDR3 loop is CASSPLVGPVEQYF. The CDR3, as DNA: TGTGCCAGCAGCCCACTGGTGGGACCGGTGGAGCAGTACTTC. This sequence joins TRBV11-1 and TRBJ2-7, with D perhaps given as TRBD1 or TRBD2 (5 bases each). CDR3 length: 14 amino acids. Germline V gene data show CDR1 as SGHAT and CDR2 as FQDESV (reference sequence). Trimming took 5 bases from V and 7 from J, leaving 18 bases between them.